This is a list of T cell receptor beta chains from one sample in a study of T cell responses to AZD1222 COVID-19 vaccine. This table comes from immunoSEQ multiplex PCR, and its TCRdb copy is limited to in-frame clones, with some not included. The sample consists of 92,000 or so clones, roughly 90% of them appearing once. Sample: peripheral blood, taken on day 0 of AZD1222 vaccination. The receptor source for this set is an adult in good health. CDR3s include the opening cysteine and the closing phenylalanine or tryptophan. A D gene is named only where the DNA matches it firmly. Rows may omit the clone size; those that give it use once, few, many or a size class.

15	NA	TRBJ2-7	TRBV28	TRBD1	TGTGCCAGCAGTTCCCCCGGGACAGGGAGCTACGAGCAGTACTTC	CASSSPGTGSYEQYF
14	NA	TRBJ2-1	TRBV7-9	NA	TGTGCCAGCGGTGAGCTAGCAGCCTACAATGAGCAGTTCTTC	CASGELAAYNEQFF
15	NA	TRBJ2-5	TRBV7-2	TRBD2	TGTGCCAGCAGCTCCCGAACGGGAGGGCCAGAGACCCAGTACTTC	CASSSRTGGPETQYF
14	NA	TRBJ2-5	TRBV15	NA	TGTGCCACCAGCAGAGATCAGGGTTCGGAGACCCAGTACTTC	CATSRDQGSETQYF
14	NA	TRBJ2-7	TRBV5-1	TRBD2	TGCGCCAGCAGCGCCTCACTAGCGGGCTACGAGCAGTACTTC	CASSASLAGYEQYF
15	NA	TRBJ2-7	TRBV7-8	TRBD1	TGTGCCAGCACCCCAGTGGGCAGGGGGCCGGCCGAGCAGTACTTC	CASTPVGRGPAEQYF
15	NA	TRBJ2-7	TRBV30	TRBD2	TGTGCCTGGAGTGATCCGGGACTAGCGGGACTCGAGCAGTACTTC	CAWSDPGLAGLEQYF
16	NA	TRBJ2-2	TRBV19	NA	TGTGCCAGTAGAAGGGCTAGTCATACGAACACCGGGGAGCTGTTTTTT	CASRRASHTNTGELFF
15	NA	TRBJ2-7	TRBV14	TRBD1	TGTGCCAGCAGCCCCTTCCGGCTCAGGGGGTACGAGCAGTACTTC	CASSPFRLRGYEQYF
17	NA	TRBJ1-3	TRBV7-8	NA	TGTGCCAGCAGCTCCAAACAGGACCGGAACTCTGGAAACACCATATATTTT	CASSSKQDRNSGNTIYF
13	once	TRBJ1-1	TRBV10-3	TRBD1	TGTGCCATCAGGCCGGGACAGGCCCCTGAAGCTTTCTTT	CAIRPGQAPEAFF
13	NA	TRBJ1-1	TRBV7-9	NA	TGTGCCAGCAGCCGACCACCCGGGTTTGAAGCTTTCTTT	CASSRPPGFEAFF
16	NA	TRBJ1-5	TRBV18	TRBD1	TGTGCCAGCTCACCACAAGGGGGCTCGAGCAATCAGCCCCAGCATTTT	CASSPQGGSSNQPQHF
13	NA	TRBJ2-5	TRBV20-1	NA	TGCAGTGCTAGTCGGGCTGGTGGGGAGACCCAGTACTTC	CSASRAGGETQYF
15	NA	TRBJ2-3	TRBV10-3	TRBD2	TGTGCCATCAGTTTAGCGGGAGCTTTCACAGATACGCAGTATTTT	CAISLAGAFTDTQYF
14	NA	TRBJ1-3	TRBV6-5	NA	TGTGCCAGCTGGGGGGCCCTCTCTGGAAACACCATATATTTT	CASWGALSGNTIYF
17	NA	TRBJ2-7	TRBV27	TRBD2	TGTGCCAGCACCGAAAGTGGGACTAGCGGGAGGGCACAAGAGCAGTACTTC	CASTESGTSGRAQEQYF
10	NA	TRBJ2-7	TRBV20-1	NA	TGCAGGCCGCAGGGGTACGAGCAGTACTTC	CRPQGYEQYF
16	NA	TRBJ2-3	TRBV3-1/TRBV3-2	TRBD2	TGTGCCAGCAGCCAAGAGGCTAGCGGGTACACAGATACGCAGTATTTT	CASSQEASGYTDTQYF
15	NA	TRBJ1-5	TRBV6-5	NA	TGTGCCAGCAGCGGGGAACAGGGCCGCAATCAGCCCCAGCATTTT	CASSGEQGRNQPQHF
14	NA	TRBJ1-3	TRBV5-1	NA	TGCGCCAGCAGCTTGGGGCAGGGCGGAAACACCATATATTTT	CASSLGQGGNTIYF
13	few	TRBJ2-7	TRBV11-2	NA	TGTGCCAGCAGCTTAGGTTGGACCTACGAGCAGTACTTC	CASSLGWTYEQYF
12	NA	TRBJ2-7	TRBV7-9	NA	TGTGCCGGCGCCCGCCGTTCCTACGAGCAGTACTTC	CAGARRSYEQYF
12	NA	TRBJ2-7	TRBV6-1	NA	TGTGCCAGCAGTGAAACGGGGTACGAGCAGTACTTC	CASSETGYEQYF
16	NA	TRBJ1-1	TRBV11-2	NA	TGTGCCAGCAGCTTAGGCACTGGGGGGCGAAGCACTGAAGCTTTCTTT	CASSLGTGGRSTEAFF
12	NA	TRBJ2-7	TRBV28	NA	TGTGCCAGCATGGCCAGCTTGGGCGAGCAGTACTTC	CASMASLGEQYF
14	NA	TRBJ1-6	TRBV19	NA	TGTGCAAGTGGGGAGGTTCCGGGGAATTCACCCCTCCACTTT	CASGEVPGNSPLHF
15	NA	TRBJ2-7	TRBV10-3	TRBD2	TGTGCCATCAGTGAGTTTCCAGGGGCGGGAGGCGAGCAGTACTTC	CAISEFPGAGGEQYF
17	NA	TRBJ2-7	TRBV4-3	TRBD2	TGCGCCAGCAGCCAAGAGGGAGGACTAGCGGAATCCTACGAGCAGTACTTC	CASSQEGGLAESYEQYF
15	once	TRBJ2-1	TRBV19	TRBD2	TGTGCCAGTAATCGGGAACTAGCGGGAGGGAATGAGCAGTTCTTC	CASNRELAGGNEQFF
11	NA	TRBJ2-7	TRBV28	NA	TGTGCCAGCAGTTTAGGGTACGAGCAGTACTTC	CASSLGYEQYF
14	NA	TRBJ2-1	TRBV5-1	NA	TGCGCCAGCACGGTACAGAGCTCCTACAATGAGCAGTTCTTC	CASTVQSSYNEQFF
14	NA	TRBJ1-5	TRBV5-5	TRBD1	TGTGCCAGCGGAGCCGGGACAGATCATCAGCCCCAGCATTTT	CASGAGTDHQPQHF
13	NA	TRBJ1-5	TRBV6-5	TRBD1	TGTGCCAGCAGTAGACAGGGCGATCAGCCCCAGCATTTT	CASSRQGDQPQHF
14	NA	TRBJ1-4	TRBV28	NA	TGTGCCAGCAGTTTACAGGGGAGTAATGAAAAACTGTTTTTT	CASSLQGSNEKLFF
13	NA	TRBJ2-7	TRBV5-1	NA	TGCGCCAGCAGCGGGGCAGACCCCTACGAGCAGTACTTC	CASSGADPYEQYF
16	NA	TRBJ2-7	TRBV27	NA	TGTGCCAGCAGTTTAGAGGCCGGGGGGCTTGAATACGAGCAGTACTTC	CASSLEAGGLEYEQYF
13	NA	TRBJ2-3	TRBV6-2/TRBV6-3	TRBD2	TGTGCCAGCAGTCCCCGGACTAGGGATACGCAGTATTTT	CASSPRTRDTQYF
14	NA	TRBJ2-7	TRBV28	NA	TGTGCCAGCAGCTCCGGGACCGGGGGCGGCGAGCAGTACTTC	CASSSGTGGGEQYF
14	NA	TRBJ2-1	TRBV27	TRBD2	TGTGCCAGCCCTCAGCGGGAGCTTCACAATGAGCAGTTCTTC	CASPQRELHNEQFF